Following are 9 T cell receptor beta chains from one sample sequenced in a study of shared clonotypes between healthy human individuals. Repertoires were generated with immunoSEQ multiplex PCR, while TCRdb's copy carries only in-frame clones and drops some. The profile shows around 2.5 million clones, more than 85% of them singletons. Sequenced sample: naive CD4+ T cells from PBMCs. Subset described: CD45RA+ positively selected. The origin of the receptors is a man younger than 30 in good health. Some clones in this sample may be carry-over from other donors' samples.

CDR3 residues: CASSSTRDRRGREAFF. The CDR3 coding sequence is TGTGCCAGCAGCTCCACGCGGGACCGCCGAGGTAGGGAAGCTTTCTTT. The chain employs TRBV7-2 and TRBJ1-1, with D possibly being TRBD1 (5 bases). The CDR3 consists of 16 residues. CDR1 SGHTA and CDR2 FQGNSA come from the germline V gene. V shed 4 bases and J shed 8 bases, with 23 bases lying between them.

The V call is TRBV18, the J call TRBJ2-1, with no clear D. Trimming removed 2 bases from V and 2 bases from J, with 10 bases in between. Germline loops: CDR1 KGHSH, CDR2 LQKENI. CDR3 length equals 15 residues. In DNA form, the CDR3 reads TGTGCCAGCTCACCAAATGCAGGTACCTACAATGAGCAGTTCTTC. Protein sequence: CASSPNAGTYNEQFF.

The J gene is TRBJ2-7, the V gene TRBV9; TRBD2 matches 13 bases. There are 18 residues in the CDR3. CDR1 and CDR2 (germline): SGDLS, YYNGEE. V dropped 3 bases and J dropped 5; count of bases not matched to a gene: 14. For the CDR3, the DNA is TGTGCCAGCAGCGCAACTAGCGGGAGGGCCTCGTTTTACAACGAGCAGTACTTC. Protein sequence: CASSATSGRASFYNEQYF.

CDR3 residues: CASSGPGPRARETQYF. The DNA of the CDR3 is TGTGCCAGCAGCGGACCGGGACCCAGAGCGAGAGAGACCCAGTACTTC. The chain carries TRBV7-9 and TRBJ2-5; possibly TRBD1 or TRBD2 for D (5 bases each). Germline V gene sequence: CDR1 SEHNR, CDR2 FQNEAQ (reference sequence). This CDR3 comprises 16 residues. V shed 5 bases and J shed 4 bases, with 20 bases lying between them.

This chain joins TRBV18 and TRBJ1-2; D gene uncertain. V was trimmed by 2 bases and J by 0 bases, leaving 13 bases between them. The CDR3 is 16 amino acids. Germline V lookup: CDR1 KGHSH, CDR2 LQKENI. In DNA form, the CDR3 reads TGTGCCAGCTCACCATACGAGGTTAGGACTAACTATGGCTACACCTTC. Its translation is CASSPYEVRTNYGYTF.

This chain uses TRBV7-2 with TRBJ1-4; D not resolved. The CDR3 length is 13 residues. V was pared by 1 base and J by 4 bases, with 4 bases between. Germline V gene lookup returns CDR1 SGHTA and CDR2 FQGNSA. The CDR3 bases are TGTGCCAGCAGCTTAGTGGGTAATGAAAAACTGTTTTTT. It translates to CASSLVGNEKLFF.

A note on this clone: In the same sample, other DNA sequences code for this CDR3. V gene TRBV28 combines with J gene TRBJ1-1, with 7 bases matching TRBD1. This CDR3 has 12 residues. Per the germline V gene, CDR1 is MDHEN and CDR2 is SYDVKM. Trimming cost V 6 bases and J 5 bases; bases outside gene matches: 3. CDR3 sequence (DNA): TGTGCCAGCAGCATCAGGGGGACTGAAGCTTTCTTT. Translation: CASSIRGTEAFF.

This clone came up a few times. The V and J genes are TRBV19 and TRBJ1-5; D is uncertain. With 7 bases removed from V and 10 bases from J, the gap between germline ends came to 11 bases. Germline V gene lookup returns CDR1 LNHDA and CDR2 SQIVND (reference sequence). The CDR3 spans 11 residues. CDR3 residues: CASTSFGPQHF. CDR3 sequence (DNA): TGTGCCAGTACTTCGTTTGGACCCCAGCATTTT. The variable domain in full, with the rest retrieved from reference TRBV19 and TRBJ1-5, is DGGITQSPKYLFRKEGQNVTLSCEQNLNHDAMYWYRQDPGQGLRLIYYSQIVNDFQKGDIAEGYSVSREKKESFPLTVTSAQKNPTAFYLCASTSFGPQHFGDGTRLSIL.

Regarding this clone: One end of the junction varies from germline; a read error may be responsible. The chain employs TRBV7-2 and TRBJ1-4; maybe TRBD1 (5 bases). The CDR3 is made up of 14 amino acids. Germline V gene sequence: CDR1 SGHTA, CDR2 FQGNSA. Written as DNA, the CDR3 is TGTGCCAGCAGGTTAGGGGCGGCTAATGAAAAACTGTTTTTT. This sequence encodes CASRLGAANEKLFF.